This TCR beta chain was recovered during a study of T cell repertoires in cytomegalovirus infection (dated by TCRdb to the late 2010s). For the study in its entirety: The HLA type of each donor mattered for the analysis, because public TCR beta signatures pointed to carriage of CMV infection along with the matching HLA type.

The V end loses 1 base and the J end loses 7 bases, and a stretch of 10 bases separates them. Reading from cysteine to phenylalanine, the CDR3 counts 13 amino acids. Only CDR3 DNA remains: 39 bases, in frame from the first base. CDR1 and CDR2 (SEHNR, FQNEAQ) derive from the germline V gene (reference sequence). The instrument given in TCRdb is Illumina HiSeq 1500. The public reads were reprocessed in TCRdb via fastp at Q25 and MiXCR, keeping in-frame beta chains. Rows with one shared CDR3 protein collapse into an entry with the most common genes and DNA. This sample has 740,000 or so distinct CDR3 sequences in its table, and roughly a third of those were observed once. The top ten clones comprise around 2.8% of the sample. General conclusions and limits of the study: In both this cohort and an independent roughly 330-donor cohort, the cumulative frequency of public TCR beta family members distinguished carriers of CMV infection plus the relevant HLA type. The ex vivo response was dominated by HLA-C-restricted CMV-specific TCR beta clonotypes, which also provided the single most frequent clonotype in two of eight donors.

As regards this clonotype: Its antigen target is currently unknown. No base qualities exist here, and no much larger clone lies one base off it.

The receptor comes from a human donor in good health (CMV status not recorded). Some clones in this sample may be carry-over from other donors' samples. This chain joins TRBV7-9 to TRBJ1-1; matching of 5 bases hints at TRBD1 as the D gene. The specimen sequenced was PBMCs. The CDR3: CASSLEGPVEAFF. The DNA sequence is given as TGTGCCAGCAGCTTAGAGGGGCCAGTTGAAGCTTTCTTT.